The TCR beta chain under discussion was sequenced for a study of T cell repertoires in cytomegalovirus infection. About the study: An indication of both CMV infection and matching HLA type came from public TCR beta signatures. Study conclusions and caveats: Cumulative public TCR beta family frequency identified carriers of CMV plus the relevant HLA. The study found HLA-C-restricted CMV-specific TCR beta clonotypes dominating the ex vivo response.

Germline V gene lookup returns CDR1 SGHTA and CDR2 FQGNSA. Unmatched junction bases numbered 8, after V lost 5 bases and J lost 5 bases. The CDR3 loop spans 14 amino acids. MiXCR was run by TCRdb on the reads, yielding one entry per CDR3 protein. The sample contains around 300,000 distinct CDR3 sequences, 20% to 30% of which appear only once. As concerns this clonotype: The target antigen is unknown.

Sequencing input: PBMCs. This TCR came from a human donor in good health (CMV status not recorded). Some clones in this sample may be carry-over from other donors' samples. The genes are TRBV7-2 and TRBJ1-1; 7 bases line up with TRBD1. The CDR3 is CASSPQGSRTEAFF. CDR3 coding DNA: TGTGCCAGCAGCCCACAGGGGTCGAGGACTGAAGCTTTCTTT. The full variable domain, completed using reference TRBV7-2 and TRBJ1-1, is GAGVSQSPSNKVTEKGKDVELRCDPISGHTALYWYRQSLGQGLEFLIYFQGNSAPDKSGLPSDRFSAERTGGSVSTLTIQRTQQEDSAVYLCASSPQGSRTEAFFGQGTRLTVV.